This T cell receptor beta chain appears in the sequencing data of a study of cytomegalovirus exposure and HLA in healthy donors. Whole-study results and caveats: TCR beta V segments were, for the most part, productive about 87% or about 30% of the time in an earlier analysis.

Primers: 60 Vbeta forward and 13 Jbeta reverse. Method: immunoSEQ multiplex PCR; TCRdb's copy keeps in-frame clones and lacks some. The data contain 62,000 or so clones, more than 70% of them singletons. This clone has more than one count but fewer than ten. Its specificity is unknown. V gave up 4 bases and J gave up 3 bases; unmatched junction bases: 7. The CDR3 spans 15 residues. Germline V CDR1 and CDR2: SGHNT, YYREEE (reference sequence). The chain has TRBV5-4 and TRBJ2-7, with 10 bases identical to TRBD1. The material sequenced was PBMCs. This receptor was identified in a young man in good health and CMV-seronegative. The CDR3 protein is CASSGSGTGVYEQYF. Here the CDR3 DNA reads TGTGCCAGCAGCGGCTCCGGGACAGGGGTCTACGAGCAGTACTTC.